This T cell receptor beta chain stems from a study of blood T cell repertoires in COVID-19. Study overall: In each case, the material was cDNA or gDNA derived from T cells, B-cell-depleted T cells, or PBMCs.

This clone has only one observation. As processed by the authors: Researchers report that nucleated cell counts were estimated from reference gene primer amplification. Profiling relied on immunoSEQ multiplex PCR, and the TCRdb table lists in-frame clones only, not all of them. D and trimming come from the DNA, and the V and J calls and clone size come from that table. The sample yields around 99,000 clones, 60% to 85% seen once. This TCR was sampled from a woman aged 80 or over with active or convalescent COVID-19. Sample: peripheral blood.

The CDR3 sequence is CASSYGGRGSYEQYF. The CDR3 bases are TGTGCCAGCAGTTACGGCGGCAGGGGATCCTACGAGCAGTACTTC. The J gene is TRBJ2-7, the V gene TRBV6-5; D is perhaps TRBD1 (6 bases). Germline CDR1 reads MNHEY; CDR2 reads SVGAGI. CDR3 length equals 15 residues. Trimming removed 2 bases at V and 1 base at J, with 12 bases between.